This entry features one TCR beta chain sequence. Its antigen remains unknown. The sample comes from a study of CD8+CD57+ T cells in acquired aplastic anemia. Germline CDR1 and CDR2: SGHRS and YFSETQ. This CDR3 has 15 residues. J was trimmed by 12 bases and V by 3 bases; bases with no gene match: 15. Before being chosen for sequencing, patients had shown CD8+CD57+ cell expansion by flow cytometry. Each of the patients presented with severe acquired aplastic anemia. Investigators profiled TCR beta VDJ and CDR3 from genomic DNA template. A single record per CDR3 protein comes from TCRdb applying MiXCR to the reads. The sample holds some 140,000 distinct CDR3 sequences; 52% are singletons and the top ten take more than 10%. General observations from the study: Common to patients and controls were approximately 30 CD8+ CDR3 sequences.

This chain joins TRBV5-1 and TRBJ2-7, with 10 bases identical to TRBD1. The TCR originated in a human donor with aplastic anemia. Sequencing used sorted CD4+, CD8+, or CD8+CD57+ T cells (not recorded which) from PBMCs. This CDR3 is CASSSERTGGFRVYF. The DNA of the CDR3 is TGCGCCAGCAGCTCGGAGAGGACAGGGGGGTTTAGGGTGTACTTC.